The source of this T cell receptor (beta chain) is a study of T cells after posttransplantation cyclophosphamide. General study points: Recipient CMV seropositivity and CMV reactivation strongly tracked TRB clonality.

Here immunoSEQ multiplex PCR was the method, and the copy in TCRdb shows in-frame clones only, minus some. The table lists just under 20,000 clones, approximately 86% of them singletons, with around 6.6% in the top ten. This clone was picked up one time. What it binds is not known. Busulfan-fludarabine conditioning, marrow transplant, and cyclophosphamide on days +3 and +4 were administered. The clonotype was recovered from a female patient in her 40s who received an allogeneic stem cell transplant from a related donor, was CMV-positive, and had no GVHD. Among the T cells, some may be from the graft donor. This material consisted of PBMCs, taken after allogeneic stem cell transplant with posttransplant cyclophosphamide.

CDR3: CASSIGGIGGNEQFF. The CDR3 DNA is TGTGCCAGTAGTATCGGAGGGATTGGGGGCAATGAGCAGTTCTTC. The chain links TRBV19 to TRBJ2-1, with D maybe TRBD2 (6 bases). V shed 3 bases and J shed 6 bases, with 15 bases lying between them. The germline gives CDR1 LNHDA, CDR2 SQIVND (reference sequence). The CDR3 length is 15 residues. Complete variable domain (other parts from reference TRBV19 and TRBJ2-1): DGGITQSPKYLFRKEGQNVTLSCEQNLNHDAMYWYRQDPGQGLRLIYYSQIVNDFQKGDIAEGYSVSREKKESFPLTVTSAQKNPTAFYLCASSIGGIGGNEQFFGPGTRLTVL.